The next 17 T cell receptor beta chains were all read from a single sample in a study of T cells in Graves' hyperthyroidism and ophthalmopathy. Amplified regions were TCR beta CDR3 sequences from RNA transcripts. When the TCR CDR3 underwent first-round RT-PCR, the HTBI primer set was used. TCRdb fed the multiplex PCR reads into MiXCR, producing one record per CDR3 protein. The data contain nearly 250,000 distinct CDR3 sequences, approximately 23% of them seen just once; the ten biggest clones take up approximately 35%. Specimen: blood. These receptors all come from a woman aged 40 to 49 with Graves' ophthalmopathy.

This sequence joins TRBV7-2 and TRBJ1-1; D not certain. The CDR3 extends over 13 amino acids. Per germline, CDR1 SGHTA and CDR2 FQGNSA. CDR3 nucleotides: TGTGCTTCTCTACCACAGACGAACACTGAAGCTTTCTTT. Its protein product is CASLPQTNTEAFF.

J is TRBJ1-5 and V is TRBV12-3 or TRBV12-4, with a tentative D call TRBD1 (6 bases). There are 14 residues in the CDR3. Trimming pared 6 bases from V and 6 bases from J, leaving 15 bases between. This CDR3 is CASRGGRGGQPQHF. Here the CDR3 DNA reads TGTGCCAGCAGGGGGGGCAGGGGCGGTCAGCCCCAGCATTTT.

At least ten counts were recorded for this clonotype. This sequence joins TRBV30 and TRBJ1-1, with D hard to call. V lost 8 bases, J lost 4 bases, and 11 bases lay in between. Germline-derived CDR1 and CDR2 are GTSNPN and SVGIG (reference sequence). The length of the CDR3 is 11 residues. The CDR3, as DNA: TGTGCCGTATCCCAACGCACTGAAGCTTTCTTT. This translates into CAVSQRTEAFF.

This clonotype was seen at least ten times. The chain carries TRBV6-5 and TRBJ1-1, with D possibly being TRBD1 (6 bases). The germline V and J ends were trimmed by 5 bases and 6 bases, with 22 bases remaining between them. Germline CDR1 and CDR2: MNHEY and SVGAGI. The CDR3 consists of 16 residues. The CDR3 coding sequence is TGTGCCAGCAGTAGACCATCGGGGGCGGCCCAACCTGAAGCTTTCTTT. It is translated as CASSRPSGAAQPEAFF.

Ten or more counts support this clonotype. The CDR3 loop is CAWSRPTGNTIYF. Written as DNA, the CDR3 is TGTGCCTGGAGTCGGCCGACTGGAAACACCATATATTTT. V is TRBV30 and J is TRBJ1-3; D not certain. Germline loops: CDR1 GTSNPN, CDR2 SVGIG (reference sequence). The CDR3 has 13 amino acids. The V and J ends lost 2 bases and 2 bases respectively, with 7 bases between them.

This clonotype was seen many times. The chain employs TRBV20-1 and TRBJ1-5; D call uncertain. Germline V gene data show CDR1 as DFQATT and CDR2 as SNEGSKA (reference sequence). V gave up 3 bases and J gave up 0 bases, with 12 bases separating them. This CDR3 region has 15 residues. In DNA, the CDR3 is TGCAGTGCTAGCCCAGACGGAAATAGCAATCAGCCCCAGCATTTT. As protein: CSASPDGNSNQPQHF.

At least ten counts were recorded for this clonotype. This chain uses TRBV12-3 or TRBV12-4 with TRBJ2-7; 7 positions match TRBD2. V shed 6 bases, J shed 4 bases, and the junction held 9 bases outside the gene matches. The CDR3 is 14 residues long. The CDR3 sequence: CASSPRRGSYEQYF. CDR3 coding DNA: TGTGCCAGCAGCCCGAGGCGGGGGTCTTACGAGCAGTACTTC.

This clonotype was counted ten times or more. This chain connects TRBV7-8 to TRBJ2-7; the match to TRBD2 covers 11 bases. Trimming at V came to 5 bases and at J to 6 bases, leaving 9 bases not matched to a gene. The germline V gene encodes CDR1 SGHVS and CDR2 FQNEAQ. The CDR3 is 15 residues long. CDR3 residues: CASSPQTSGMVEQYF. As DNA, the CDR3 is TGTGCCAGCAGCCCCCAGACTAGCGGGATGGTCGAGCAGTACTTC.

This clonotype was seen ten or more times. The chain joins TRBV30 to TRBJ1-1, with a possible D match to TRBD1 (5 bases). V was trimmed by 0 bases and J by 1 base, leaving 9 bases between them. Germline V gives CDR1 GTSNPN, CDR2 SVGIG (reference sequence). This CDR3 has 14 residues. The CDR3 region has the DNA TGTGCCTGGAGTGTTGGGGGAACGAACACTGAAGCTTTCTTT. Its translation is CAWSVGGTNTEAFF.

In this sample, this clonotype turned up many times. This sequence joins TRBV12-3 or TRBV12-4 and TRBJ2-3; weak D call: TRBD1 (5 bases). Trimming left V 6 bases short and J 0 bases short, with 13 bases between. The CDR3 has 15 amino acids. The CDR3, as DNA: TGTGCCAGCAGACAACAGGCATCTAGCACAGATACGCAGTATTTT. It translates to CASRQQASSTDTQYF.

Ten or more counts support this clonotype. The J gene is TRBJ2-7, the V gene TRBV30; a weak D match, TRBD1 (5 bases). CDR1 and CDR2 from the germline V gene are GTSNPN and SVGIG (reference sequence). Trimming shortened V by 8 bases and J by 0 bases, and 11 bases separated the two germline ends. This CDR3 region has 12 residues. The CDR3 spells CALGQGSYEQYF. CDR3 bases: TGTGCCCTTGGGCAGGGCTCCTACGAGCAGTACTTC.

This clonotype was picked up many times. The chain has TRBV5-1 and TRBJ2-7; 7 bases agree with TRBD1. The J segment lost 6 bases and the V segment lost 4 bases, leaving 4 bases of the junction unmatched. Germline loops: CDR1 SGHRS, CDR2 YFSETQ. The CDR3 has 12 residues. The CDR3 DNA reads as TGCGCCAGCAGCCCCACAGGGGTCGAGCAGTACTTC. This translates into CASSPTGVEQYF.

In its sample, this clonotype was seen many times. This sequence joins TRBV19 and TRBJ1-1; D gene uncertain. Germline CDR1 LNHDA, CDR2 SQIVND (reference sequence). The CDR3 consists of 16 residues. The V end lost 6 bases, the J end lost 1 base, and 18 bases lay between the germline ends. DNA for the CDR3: TGTGCCAGTAGGACGAAGATAGGCAGTACGAACACTGAAGCTTTCTTT. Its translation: CASRTKIGSTNTEAFF.

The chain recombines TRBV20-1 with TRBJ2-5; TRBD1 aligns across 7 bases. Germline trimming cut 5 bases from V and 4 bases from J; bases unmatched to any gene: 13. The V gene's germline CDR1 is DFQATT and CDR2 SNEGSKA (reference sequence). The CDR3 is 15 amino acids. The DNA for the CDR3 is TGCAGTGCTGAGCTCCCGGGACAGTGGGGAGAGACCCAGTACTTC. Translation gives CSAELPGQWGETQYF.

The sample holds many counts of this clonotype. CDR3 sequence (DNA): TGTGCCAGCAGCTCCGACAGTAACTATGGCTACACCTTC. It specifies CASSSDSNYGYTF. V and J are TRBV7-9 and TRBJ1-2, with TRBD1 as a possible D gene (5 bases). CDR3 size: 13 residues. CDR1 SEHNR and CDR2 FQNEAQ come from the germline V gene (reference sequence). V lost 4 bases to trimming and J lost 1 base, with 7 bases between them.

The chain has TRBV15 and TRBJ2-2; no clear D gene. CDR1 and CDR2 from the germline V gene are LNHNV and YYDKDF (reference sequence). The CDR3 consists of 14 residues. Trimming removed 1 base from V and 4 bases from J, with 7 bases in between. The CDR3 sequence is CATSRGLVTGELFF. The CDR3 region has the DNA TGTGCCACCAGCAGAGGACTGGTCACCGGGGAGCTGTTTTTT.

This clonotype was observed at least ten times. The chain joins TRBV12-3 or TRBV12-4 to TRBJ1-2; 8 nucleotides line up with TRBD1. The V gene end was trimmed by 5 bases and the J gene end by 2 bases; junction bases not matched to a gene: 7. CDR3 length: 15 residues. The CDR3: CASSASDRANYGYTF. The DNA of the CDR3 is TGTGCCAGCAGTGCCTCGGACAGGGCAAACTATGGCTACACCTTC.